The table lists the clone carrying this TCR beta chain with a count of one. The entry originates in a study of technical replicates of blood from a handful of donors. CDR3 length: 18 amino acids. Germline V gene data show CDR1 as MGHRA and CDR2 as YSYEKL. After removal of 1 base from V and 5 bases from J, the junction contained 13 bases not matched to a gene. Data came from immunoSEQ multiplex PCR; TCRdb stores just in-frame clones and leaves some out. This sample has about 83,000 clones, with 90% to 95% found just once. The receptor was derived from a human donor in good health. Source material: T cells isolated from PBMCs. The chain employs TRBV4-1 and TRBJ2-1; 8 nucleotides line up with TRBD1. The CDR3 coding sequence is TGCGCCAGCAGCCAAGCTCCCAGGGGGCCAGTGGCGGACAATGAGCAGTTCTTC. Translated: CASSQAPRGPVADNEQFF.